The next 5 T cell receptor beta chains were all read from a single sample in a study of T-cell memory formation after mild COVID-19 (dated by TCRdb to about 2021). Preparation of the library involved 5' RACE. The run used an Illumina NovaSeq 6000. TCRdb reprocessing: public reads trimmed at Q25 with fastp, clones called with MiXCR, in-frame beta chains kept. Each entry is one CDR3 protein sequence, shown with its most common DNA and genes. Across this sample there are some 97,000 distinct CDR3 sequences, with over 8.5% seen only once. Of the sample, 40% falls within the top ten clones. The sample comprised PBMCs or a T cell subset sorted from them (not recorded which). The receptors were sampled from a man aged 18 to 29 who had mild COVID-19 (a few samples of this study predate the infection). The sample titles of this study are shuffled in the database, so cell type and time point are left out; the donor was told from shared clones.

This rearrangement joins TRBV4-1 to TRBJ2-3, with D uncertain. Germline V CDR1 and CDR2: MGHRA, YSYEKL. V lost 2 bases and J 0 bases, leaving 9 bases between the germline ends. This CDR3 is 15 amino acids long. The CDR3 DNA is TGCGCCAGCAGCCAAAGGTTCTCTAGCACAGATACGCAGTATTTT. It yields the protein CASSQRFSSTDTQYF.

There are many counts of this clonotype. Here the CDR3 DNA reads TGTGCCAGTAGTAAGGAGACAGGGGTCCACAATGAGCAGTTCTTC. This sequence encodes CASSKETGVHNEQFF. The genes are TRBV19 and TRBJ2-1, with 8 nucleotides matching TRBD1. Germline V gives CDR1 LNHDA, CDR2 SQIVND (reference sequence). V shed 4 bases and J 5 bases; nucleotides not matched to a gene: 7. CDR3 length equals 15 residues.

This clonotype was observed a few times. The CDR3 is CASSSPGQGFNSPLHF. CDR3 sequence (DNA): TGTGCCAGCAGCTCCCCGGGACAGGGTTTCAATTCACCCCTCCACTTT. This chain uses TRBV5-6 with TRBJ1-6; 9 bases align to TRBD1. With 3 bases clipped from V and 7 bases from J, the junction kept 8 bases outside the gene matches. There are 16 residues in the CDR3. CDR1 and CDR2 (germline): SGHDT, YYEEEE.

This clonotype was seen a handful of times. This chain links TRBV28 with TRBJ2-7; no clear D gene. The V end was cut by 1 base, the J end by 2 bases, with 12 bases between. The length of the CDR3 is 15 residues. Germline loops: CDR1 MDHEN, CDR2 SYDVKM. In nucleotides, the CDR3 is TGTGCCAGCAGTTTATCCCCGAGAATGGCCTACGAGCAGTACGTC. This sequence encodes CASSLSPRMAYEQYV.

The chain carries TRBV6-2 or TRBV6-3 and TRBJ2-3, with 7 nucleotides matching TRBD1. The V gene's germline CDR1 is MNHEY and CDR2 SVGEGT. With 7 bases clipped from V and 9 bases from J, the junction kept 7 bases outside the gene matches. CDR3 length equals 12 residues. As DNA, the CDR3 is TGTGCCAGCACCACCGAACAGGGGACGCAGTATTTT. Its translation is CASTTEQGTQYF.